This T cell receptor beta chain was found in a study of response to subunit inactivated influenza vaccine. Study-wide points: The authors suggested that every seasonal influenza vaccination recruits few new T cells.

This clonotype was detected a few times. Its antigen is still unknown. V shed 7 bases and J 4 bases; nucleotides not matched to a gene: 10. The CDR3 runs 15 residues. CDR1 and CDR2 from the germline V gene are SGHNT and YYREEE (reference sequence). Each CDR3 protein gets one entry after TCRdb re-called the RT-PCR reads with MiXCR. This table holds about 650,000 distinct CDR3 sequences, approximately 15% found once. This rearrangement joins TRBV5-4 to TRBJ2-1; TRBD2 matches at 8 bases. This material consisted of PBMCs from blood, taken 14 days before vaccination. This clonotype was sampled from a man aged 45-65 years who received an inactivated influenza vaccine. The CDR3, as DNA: TGTGCCAGCCGCCCCTTTAGCGGGGCGTACAATGAGCAGTTCTTC. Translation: CASRPFSGAYNEQFF. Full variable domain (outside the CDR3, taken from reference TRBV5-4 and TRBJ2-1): ETGVTQSPTHLIKTRGQQVTLRCSSQSGHNTVSWYQQALGQGPQFIFQYYREEENGRGNFPPRFSGLQFPNYSSELNVNALELDDSALYLCASRPFSGAYNEQFFGPGTRLTVL.